The 30 T cell receptor beta chains below come from one sample, sequenced in a study of OX40 agonist ivuxolimab in advanced cancers. Library construction relied on the immunoSEQ multiplex PCR assay. TCRdb took over this immuneACCESS table, retaining in-frame rearrangements with V and J assigned. Such tables are incomplete; in checked studies, under half of the missing clones stem from an unresolved V gene, and the remainder is unexplained. The table for this sample lists 78,000 or so clones; 88% of them were counted only once. Clones ranked in the top ten supply approximately 0.79% of the sample. The source material was CD4+ or CD8+ T cells sorted from blood, sampled in a trial of the OX40 agonist ivuxolimab. The receptors come from an adult with an advanced solid tumor such as melanoma, head and neck, liver or kidney cancer.

DNA for the CDR3: TGTGCCAGCAGTTTACGTTTTGGCAGGGGGTCAGCTAACTATGGCTACACCTTC. It specifies CASSLRFGRGSANYGYTF. The V and J genes are TRBV27 and TRBJ1-2; the match to TRBD1 covers 7 bases. Per the germline V gene, CDR1 is MNHEY and CDR2 is SMNVEV (reference sequence). This CDR3 spans 18 amino acids. V lost 2 bases, J lost 0 bases, and 12 bases stayed unmatched.

The V call is TRBV7-9, the J call TRBJ2-7, with D possibly matching TRBD2 (6 bases). V was cut by 5 bases and J by 3 bases, with 14 bases left in between. The CDR3 has 14 residues. Germline-derived CDR1 and CDR2 are SEHNR and FQNEAQ (reference sequence). CDR3 residues: CASSKITGSYEQYF. The CDR3, as DNA: TGTGCCAGCAGCAAAATCACCGGGAGCTACGAGCAGTACTTC. Full variable domain (missing parts from reference TRBV7-9 and TRBJ2-7): DTGVSQNPRHKITKRGQNVTFRCDPISEHNRLYWYRQTLGQGPEFLTYFQNEAQLEKSRLLSDRFSAERPKGSFSTLEIQRTEQGDSAMYLCASSKITGSYEQYFGPGTRLTVT.

The V gene is TRBV5-4, the J gene TRBJ1-2; D is perhaps TRBD1 (6 bases). The CDR3 is 16 residues long. Trimming left V 4 bases short and J 8 bases short, with 24 bases between. Germline V gene sequence: CDR1 SGHNT, CDR2 YYREEE (reference sequence). The CDR3 DNA reads TGTGCCAGCAGCCCCTATCGGCAGGGAGGGGGGACGGGCTACACCTTC. This gives the protein CASSPYRQGGGTGYTF. Full variable domain (outside the CDR3, taken from reference TRBV5-4 and TRBJ1-2): ETGVTQSPTHLIKTRGQQVTLRCSSQSGHNTVSWYQQALGQGPQFIFQYYREEENGRGNFPPRFSGLQFPNYSSELNVNALELDDSALYLCASSPYRQGGGTGYTFGSGTRLTVV.

The CDR3 DNA follows: TGCGCCAGCGCCCCCATAGACCTTGGGGCCGAGCAGTACTTC. Translating gives CASAPIDLGAEQYF. The chain carries TRBV5-1 and TRBJ2-7; D possibly corresponds to TRBD1 (5 bases). V lost 7 bases, J lost 6 bases, and 20 bases lay in between. This CDR3 has 14 amino acids. The V gene's germline CDR1 is SGHRS and CDR2 YFSETQ.

This chain uses TRBV6-1 with TRBJ2-1; 9 bases match TRBD1. This CDR3 comprises 15 residues. Germline-derived CDR1 and CDR2 are MNHNS and SASEGT. The V segment lost 6 bases and the J segment 5 bases; nucleotides outside the gene matches: 8. Here the CDR3 reads CASRPGQGFNNEQFF. CDR3 DNA: TGTGCCAGCAGACCGGGACAGGGTTTCAACAATGAGCAGTTCTTC.

The chain employs TRBV4-1 and TRBJ1-1; TRBD1 agrees at 8 bases. Germline V gene lookup returns CDR1 MGHRA and CDR2 YSYEKL. The CDR3 sequence is 16 residues long. Germline trimming cut 2 bases from V and 4 bases from J; bases unmatched to any gene: 9. Written as DNA, the CDR3 is TGCGCCAGCAGCCAACCTTCTACCACAGGGGGCACTGAAGCTTTCTTT. Its protein is CASSQPSTTGGTEAFF.

The chain employs TRBV5-8 and TRBJ1-5; TRBD1 is a possible D gene (5 bases). Germline V gene sequence: CDR1 SGHTS, CDR2 YDEGEE. The CDR3 is 15 amino acids. V was cut by 2 bases and J by 2 bases, with 11 bases left in between. The CDR3 protein is CASSLGGAGNQPQHF. CDR3 DNA sequence: TGTGCCAGCAGCTTAGGTGGGGCGGGCAATCAGCCCCAGCATTTT.

This clone was detected once. V and J are TRBV5-1 and TRBJ1-2; D unresolved. The CDR3 has 11 amino acids. Trimming left V 0 bases short and J 8 bases short, with 5 bases between. CDR1 is SGHRS and CDR2 is YFSETQ in the germline V gene. CDR3 loop: CASSLDAGYTF. CDR3 DNA sequence: TGCGCCAGCAGCTTGGATGCGGGCTACACCTTC.

In its sample, this clone was seen once. The chain has TRBV5-6 and TRBJ2-2, with TRBD1 matching over 7 bases. The V gene end was trimmed by 0 bases and the J gene end by 9 bases; junction bases not matched to a gene: 14. The CDR3 runs to 17 residues. Germline CDR1 and CDR2: SGHDT and YYEEEE. DNA of the CDR3: TGTGCCAGCAGCTTGGTTGGGACAGACAACCTAGGACGGGAGCTGTTTTTT. This sequence encodes CASSLVGTDNLGRELFF.

The chain uses TRBV28 and TRBJ1-2; 8 bases agree with TRBD1. Germline CDR1 is MDHEN and CDR2 is SYDVKM. The CDR3 loop spans 15 amino acids. V was clipped by 4 bases and J by 2 bases; unmatched bases: 6. This CDR3 reads CASSSDRGGNYGYTF. The CDR3 DNA follows: TGTGCCAGCAGTTCAGACAGGGGAGGAAACTATGGCTACACCTTC.

The chain has TRBV10-3 and TRBJ2-3, with 10 bases matching TRBD1. CDR3 length equals 14 residues. V was clipped by 1 base and J by 5 bases; unmatched bases: 0. From germline, CDR1 is ENHRY and CDR2 SYGVKD. In DNA form, the CDR3 reads TGTGCCATCAGTGAGTGGACAGGGGGAGATACGCAGTATTTT. This translates into CAISEWTGGDTQYF.

The gene calls are TRBV5-4 and TRBJ2-2; 13 nucleotides line up with TRBD2. The CDR3 is 14 residues long. V lost 4 bases to trimming and J lost 8 bases; unmatched junction nucleotides: 2. Germline CDR1 SGHNT, CDR2 YYREEE (reference sequence). CDR3 residues: CASSQGLAGGELFF. The CDR3 DNA follows: TGTGCCAGCAGCCAGGGACTAGCGGGGGGGGAGCTGTTTTTT.

This clone was counted between two and nine times. This chain joins TRBV6-5 and TRBJ2-2; 9 bases are a match to TRBD1. The CDR3 sequence is 13 residues long. V lost 8 bases, J lost 7 bases, and 5 bases stayed unmatched. The V gene's germline CDR1 is MNHEY and CDR2 SVGAGI. The CDR3 sequence is CASGGTGIGELFF. Written as DNA, the CDR3 is TGTGCCAGCGGCGGGACAGGGATCGGGGAGCTGTTTTTT.

The chain joins TRBV6-5 to TRBJ2-1, with D perhaps being TRBD1 or TRBD2 (5 bases each). Trimming stripped 0 bases from V and 10 bases from J, with 13 bases between. Germline V CDR1 and CDR2: MNHEY, SVGAGI. This CDR3 is built from 14 residues. As DNA, the CDR3 is TGTGCCAGCAGTTACTCCCGGGGCGTGGGGGAGCAGTTCTTC. This encodes CASSYSRGVGEQFF.

CDR3 nucleotides: TGTGCCAGCAGTATGGGACAGGGGAATCAAGAGACCCAGTACTTC. Translating it yields CASSMGQGNQETQYF. V and J are TRBV27 and TRBJ2-5, with 10 bases lining up with TRBD1. The germline CDR1 and CDR2 sequences are MNHEY and SMNVEV (reference sequence). The CDR3 length is 15 residues. The V gene end was trimmed by 5 bases and the J gene end by 2 bases; junction bases not matched to a gene: 5.

The V and J genes are TRBV7-2 and TRBJ2-3, with 8 nucleotides matching TRBD2. Germline assignment: CDR1 SGHTA and CDR2 FQGNSA. This CDR3 has 15 amino acids. V trimming: 3 bases; J trimming: 2 bases; junction bases outside the gene matches: 4. CDR3 DNA: TGTGCCAGCAGCTTGCTAGCGGGTACCACAGATACGCAGTATTTT. Encoded protein: CASSLLAGTTDTQYF.

The V and J genes are TRBV28 and TRBJ2-3; 8 positions match TRBD2. The CDR3 is 15 amino acids. Germline V lookup: CDR1 MDHEN, CDR2 SYDVKM. The trim removed 6 bases at V and 1 base at J, leaving 6 bases unmatched. This chain's CDR3 is CASSPSGGGTDTQYF. CDR3 DNA: TGTGCCAGCAGCCCCTCGGGGGGGGGCACAGATACGCAGTATTTT. The full variable domain, its missing parts supplied by reference TRBV28 and TRBJ2-3, is DVKVTQSSRYLVKRTGEKVFLECVQDMDHENMFWYRQDPGLGLRLIYFSYDVKMKEKGDIPEGYSVSREKKERFSLILESASTNQTSMYLCASSPSGGGTDTQYFGPGTRLTVL.

V and J are TRBV11-3 and TRBJ2-7; TRBD2 is a possible D gene (5 bases). CDR3 length: 15 residues. The V and J ends lost 2 bases and 0 bases respectively, with 11 bases between them. Germline CDR1 reads SGHNT; CDR2 reads YENEEA. The DNA of the CDR3 is TGTGCCAGCAGCTTAAAAGTAGGGAGCTCCTACGAGCAGTACTTC. Protein product: CASSLKVGSSYEQYF.

This chain uses TRBV30 with TRBJ2-3; possible D gene TRBD1, 6 bases. The CDR3 is 13 amino acids. From germline, CDR1 is GTSNPN and CDR2 SVGIG (reference sequence). Trimming took 2 bases from V and 4 from J, leaving 10 bases between them. The CDR3 loop is CAWSSRGADTQYF. The DNA for the CDR3 is TGTGCCTGGAGTAGCAGGGGAGCAGATACGCAGTATTTT.

The rearrangement links TRBV10-3 to TRBJ2-7; D possibly corresponds to TRBD1 (6 bases). The V end lost 6 bases, the J end lost 5 bases, and 14 bases lay between the germline ends. The germline CDR1 and CDR2 sequences are ENHRY and SYGVKD. The CDR3 length is 13 residues. This chain's CDR3 is CAIRTGPPDEQYF. The CDR3 region has the DNA TGTGCCATCAGGACAGGTCCACCGGACGAGCAGTACTTC.

CDR3 residues: CASSLVPNTGELFF. The CDR3 coding sequence is TGTGCCAGCAGCTTAGTACCGAACACCGGGGAGCTGTTTTTT. This chain joins TRBV7-2 and TRBJ2-2; D call uncertain. V was trimmed by 1 base and J by 0 bases, leaving 3 bases between them. CDR1 is SGHTA, CDR2 FQGNSA, per germline. This CDR3 contains 14 residues.

The V and J genes are TRBV6-5 and TRBJ2-2; TRBD1 is a possible D gene (6 bases). The CDR3 is 14 residues long. V lost 10 bases to trimming and J lost 1 base, with 13 bases between them. Germline assignment: CDR1 MNHEY and CDR2 SVGAGI. The CDR3 DNA sequence: TGTGCCATCAGCAGGACAGAGAACACCGGGGAGCTGTTTTTT. Amino acid sequence: CAISRTENTGELFF.

As DNA, the CDR3 is TGTGCTTACGGTCTAGCTTCCTACGAGCAGTACTTC. It translates to CAYGLASYEQYF. This chain connects TRBV30 to TRBJ2-7; a possible D gene is TRBD2 (5 bases). The CDR3 runs to 12 residues. Germline V CDR1 and CDR2: GTSNPN, SVGIG (reference sequence).

The chain is built from TRBV5-1 and TRBJ1-2; tentatively, D is TRBD1 (6 bases). The V end was cut by 1 base, the J end by 5 bases, with 15 bases between. The CDR3 loop spans 15 amino acids. The germline V gene has CDR1 SGHRS and CDR2 YFSETQ. The CDR3 DNA sequence: TGCGCCAGCAGCTTGTCAGGACAGCGCAGTTATGGCTACACCTTC. This codes for CASSLSGQRSYGYTF.

V and J are TRBV30 and TRBJ1-3; D is ambiguous. CDR1 is GTSNPN and CDR2 is SVGIG in the germline V gene (reference sequence). The ends were cut back, 5 bases at V and 3 bases at J, with 11 bases in the middle. The CDR3 has 13 residues. As DNA, the CDR3 is TGTGCCTGGCAGAAGGTTGATGGAAACACCATATATTTT. Translated: CAWQKVDGNTIYF.

This clone was detected only once. The chain is built from TRBV6-1 and TRBJ1-3; unclear D gene. The CDR3 consists of 13 residues. The germline CDR1 and CDR2 sequences are MNHNS and SASEGT. V was clipped by 2 bases and J by 2 bases, with 4 bases between them. CDR3 nucleotides: TGTGCCAGCAGTGAAAAAGCTGGAAACACCATATATTTT. Translated: CASSEKAGNTIYF.

In its sample, this clone was seen once. This chain joins TRBV10-3 and TRBJ1-5; 8 bases match TRBD1. The junction had 2 bases not matched to a gene; V was cut back by 4 bases and J by 0 bases. CDR1 ENHRY and CDR2 SYGVKD come from the germline V gene. This CDR3 region has 15 residues. The CDR3 sequence: CAISGTGNSNQPQHF. The CDR3 region has the DNA TGTGCCATCAGTGGGACAGGGAATAGCAATCAGCCCCAGCATTTT.

This rearrangement joins TRBV29-1 to TRBJ1-1; 7 positions match TRBD1. The CDR3 is made up of 12 amino acids. The junction had 6 bases not matched to a gene; V was cut back by 7 bases and J by 4 bases. Germline CDR1 reads SQVTM; CDR2 reads ANQGSEA. The CDR3 loop is CSGRQGFTEAFF. In DNA, the CDR3 is TGCAGCGGCAGACAGGGATTCACTGAAGCTTTCTTT.

V usage is TRBV6-1 and J usage is TRBJ1-1; 7 bases are a match to TRBD1. The germline CDR1 and CDR2 sequences are MNHNS and SASEGT. This CDR3 has 15 residues. With V trimmed by 8 bases and J by 5 bases, 14 bases remained unmatched. The CDR3 coding sequence is TGTGCCAGCGAACTCGACGACAGGGCGGGGACTGAAGCTTTCTTT. It codes for CASELDDRAGTEAFF.

The rearrangement uses TRBV7-9 and TRBJ2-7; possible D gene TRBD1, 6 bases. Germline loops: CDR1 SEHNR, CDR2 FQNEAQ (reference sequence). The CDR3 totals 12 residues. V was cut by 4 bases and J by 4 bases, with 8 bases left in between. CDR3 protein: CASSSTGYEQYF. The CDR3 nucleotides read TGTGCCAGCAGCTCAACAGGGTACGAGCAGTACTTC.